This T cell receptor (beta chain) was captured by sequencing in a study of spatial heterogeneity in lung cancer. General study results and limits: Tumor mutation counts were tracked by expanded intratumoral alpha and beta TCR counts.

In its sample, this clonotype was seen many times. Antigen unknown. Time point in this sample: sample taken at primary tumor resection. Whole RNA was taken from tumor, nontumor lung or frozen PBMC; it was then sequenced unsorted. CDR1 and CDR2 from the germline V gene are SGHRS and YFSETQ. This CDR3 is 13 amino acids long. V gave up 4 bases and J gave up 9 bases; unmatched junction bases: 9. TCRdb re-derived calls from the 5' RACE reads in MiXCR, one entry per CDR3 protein. The table lists roughly 7,100 distinct CDR3 sequences, 10% to 15% of them singletons. The chain has TRBV5-1 and TRBJ1-1; 7 nucleotides agree with TRBD1. The specimen was lung tumor tissue, collected at surgery. This TCR was sampled from a male donor with early-stage non-small cell lung cancer. In nucleotides, the CDR3 is TGCGCCAGCAGCCCGAGGAGGGACAGTAAAGCTTTCTTT. Translated: CASSPRRDSKAFF.